A single TCR beta chain is shown here with its context. Antigen: not known. The read falls 3 residues short of the CDR3 end, and the missing part is taken from the germline J gene. Only in-frame clones appear in the TCRdb table, and some are missing; sequencing was by immunoSEQ multiplex PCR. The repertoire table contains approximately 31,000 clones. The source of the sample is a study of T cells in women clearing cervical HPV infection. Study-wide findings and caveats: Effector/memory and HPV-specific T cells were not isolated, and association timing is unknown. Each sample's T-cell count was unknown, possibly confounding richness.

The V end lost 3 bases, the J end lost 5 bases, and 15 bases lay between the germline ends. This CDR3 spans 16 amino acids. Germline V gives CDR1 SGHNT, CDR2 YYREEE (reference sequence). The gene calls are TRBV5-4 and TRBJ2-6; perhaps TRBD2 as D (7 bases). This TCR derives from a woman aged 18 to 69 with a cervical HPV16 infection that either progressed to CIN3+ or cleared (not recorded which). The sample consisted of blood buffy coat. Incomplete CDR3 DNA: TGTGCCAGCAGCTGGAGGGGGGGGAGGAGGGCCAACGTC. Encoded protein: CASSWRGGRRANV. The CDR3 as a whole reads CASSWRGGRRANVLTF.